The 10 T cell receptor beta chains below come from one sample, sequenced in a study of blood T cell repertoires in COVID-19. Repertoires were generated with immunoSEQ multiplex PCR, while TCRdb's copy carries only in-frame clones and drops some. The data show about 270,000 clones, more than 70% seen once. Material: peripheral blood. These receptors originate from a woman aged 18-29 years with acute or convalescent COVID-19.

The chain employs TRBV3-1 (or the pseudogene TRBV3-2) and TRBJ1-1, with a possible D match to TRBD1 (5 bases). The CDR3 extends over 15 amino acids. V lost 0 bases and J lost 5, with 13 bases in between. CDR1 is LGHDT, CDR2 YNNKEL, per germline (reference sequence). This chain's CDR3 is CASSQDFGGGTEAFF. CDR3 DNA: TGTGCCAGCAGCCAAGATTTCGGGGGAGGGACTGAAGCTTTCTTT.

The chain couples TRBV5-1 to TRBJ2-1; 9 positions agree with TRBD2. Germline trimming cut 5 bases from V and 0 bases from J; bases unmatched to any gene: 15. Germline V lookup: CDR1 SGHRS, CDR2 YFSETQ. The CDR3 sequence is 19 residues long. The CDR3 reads CASSRLAGGLLSSYNEQFF. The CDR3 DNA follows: TGCGCCAGCAGTCGTCTGGCGGGAGGGCTCCTGAGCTCCTACAATGAGCAGTTCTTC.

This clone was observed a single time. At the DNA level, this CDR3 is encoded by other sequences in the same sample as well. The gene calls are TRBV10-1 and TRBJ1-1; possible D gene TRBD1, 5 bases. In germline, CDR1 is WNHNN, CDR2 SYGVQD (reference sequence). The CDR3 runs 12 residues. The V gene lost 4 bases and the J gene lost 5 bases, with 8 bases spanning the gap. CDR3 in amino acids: CASSAGGTEAFF. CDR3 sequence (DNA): TGCGCCAGCAGTGCCGGGGGAACTGAAGCTTTCTTT.

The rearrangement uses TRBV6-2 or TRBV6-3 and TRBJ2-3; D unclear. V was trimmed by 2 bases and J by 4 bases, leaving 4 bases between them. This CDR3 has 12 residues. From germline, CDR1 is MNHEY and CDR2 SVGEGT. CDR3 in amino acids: CASSYEADTQYF. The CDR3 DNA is TGTGCCAGCAGTTACGAGGCAGATACGCAGTATTTT.

CDR3 DNA sequence: TGCGCCAGCAGCTCGGCATTAGCGGGAGGCACCGGGGAGCTGTTTTTT. This gives the protein CASSSALAGGTGELFF. The V gene is TRBV5-1, the J gene TRBJ2-2; 10 bases agree with TRBD2. Trimming at V came to 3 bases and at J to 4 bases, leaving 6 bases not matched to a gene. This CDR3 is built from 16 residues. Germline V gives CDR1 SGHRS, CDR2 YFSETQ. Based on the CDR3 plus reference TRBV5-1 and TRBJ2-2, the full variable domain is KAGVTQTPRYLIKTRGQQVTLSCSPISGHRSVSWYQQTPGQGLQFLFEYFSETQRNKGNFPGRFSGRQFSNSRSEMNVSTLELGDSALYLCASSSALAGGTGELFFGEGSRLTVL.

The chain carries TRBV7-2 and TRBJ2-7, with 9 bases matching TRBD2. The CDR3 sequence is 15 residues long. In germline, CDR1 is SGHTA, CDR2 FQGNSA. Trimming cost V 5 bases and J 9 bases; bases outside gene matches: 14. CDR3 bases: TGTGCCAGCAGCAGAGAAGCGGGAGGACCTCTCGGGCAGTACTTC. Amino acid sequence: CASSREAGGPLGQYF.

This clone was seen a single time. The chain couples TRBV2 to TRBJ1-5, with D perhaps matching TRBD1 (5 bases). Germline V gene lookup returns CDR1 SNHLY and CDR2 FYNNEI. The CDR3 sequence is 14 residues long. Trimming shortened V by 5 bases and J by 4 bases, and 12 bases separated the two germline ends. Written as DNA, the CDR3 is TGTGCCAGCAGTAGCCAGGGAGGTAATCAGCCCCAGCATTTT. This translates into CASSSQGGNQPQHF. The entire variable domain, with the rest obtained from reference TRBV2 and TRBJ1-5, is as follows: EPEVTQTPSHQVTQMGQEVILRCVPISNHLYFYWYRQILGQKVEFLVSFYNNEISEKSEIFDDQFSVERPDGSNFTLKIRSTKLEDSAMYFCASSSQGGNQPQHFGDGTRLSIL.

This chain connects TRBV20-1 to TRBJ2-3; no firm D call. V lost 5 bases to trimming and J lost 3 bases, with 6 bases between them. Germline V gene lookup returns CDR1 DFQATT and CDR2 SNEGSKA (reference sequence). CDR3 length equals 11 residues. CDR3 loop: CSAELTDTQYF. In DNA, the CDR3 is TGCAGTGCTGAACTAACAGATACGCAGTATTTT.

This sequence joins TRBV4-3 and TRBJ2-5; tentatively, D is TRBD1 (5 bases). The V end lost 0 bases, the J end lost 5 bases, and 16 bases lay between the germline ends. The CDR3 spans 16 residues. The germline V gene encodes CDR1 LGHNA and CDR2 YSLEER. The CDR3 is CASSQEIAQGRETQYF. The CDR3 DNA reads TGCGCCAGCAGCCAAGAGATAGCCCAGGGTCGGGAGACCCAGTACTTC.

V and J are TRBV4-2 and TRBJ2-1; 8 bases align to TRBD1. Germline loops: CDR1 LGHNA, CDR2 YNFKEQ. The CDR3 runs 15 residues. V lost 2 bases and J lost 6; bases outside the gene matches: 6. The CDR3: CASSQRTGYGNEQFF. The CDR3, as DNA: TGTGCCAGCAGCCAAAGGACAGGGTACGGCAATGAGCAGTTCTTC.